This paragraph reports one T cell receptor (beta chain). TCRdb keeps only in-frame clones here, not all; method: immunoSEQ multiplex PCR. The repertoire consists of about 1.9 million clones, with roughly 95% occurring once and the leading ten covering more than 1.5%. The sample is drawn from a study of shared clonotypes between healthy human individuals. This CDR3 spans 14 amino acids. The V gene lost 0 bases and the J gene lost 5 bases, with 10 bases spanning the gap. From germline, CDR1 is MNHEY and CDR2 SVGAGI. The naive CD8 population came from CD45RO-negative cells selected for CCR7, without terminally differentiated effector memory CD45RA+ cells. Everyone who donated was a Caucasian adult who lived in Nashville, Tennessee.

Sequencing used naive CD8+ T cells from PBMCs. The receptor's source is a man in his late teens or twenties in good health. Some clones in this sample may be carry-over from other donors' samples. The V call is TRBV6-5, the J call TRBJ1-1; perhaps TRBD1 as D (5 bases). As DNA, the CDR3 is TGTGCCAGCAGTTACTCCGTTGGGGGGACTGAAGCTTTCTTT. Its protein is CASSYSVGGTEAFF.